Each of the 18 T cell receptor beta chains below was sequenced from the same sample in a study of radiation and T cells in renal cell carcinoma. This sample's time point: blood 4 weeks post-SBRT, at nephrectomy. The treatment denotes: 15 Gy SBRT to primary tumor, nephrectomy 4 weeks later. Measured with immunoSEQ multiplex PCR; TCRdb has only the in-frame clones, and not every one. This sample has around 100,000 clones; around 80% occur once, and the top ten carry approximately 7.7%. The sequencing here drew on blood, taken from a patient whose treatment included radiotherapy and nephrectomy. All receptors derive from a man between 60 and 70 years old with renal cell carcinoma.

The CDR3 here is CASSSNWQKEQFF. CDR3 DNA: TGTGCCAGTAGTAGTAATTGGCAGAAAGAGCAGTTCTTC. The chain uses TRBV19 and TRBJ2-1; D ambiguous. The CDR3 runs 13 residues. Per germline, CDR1 LNHDA and CDR2 SQIVND (reference sequence). The V gene lost 4 bases and the J gene lost 10 bases, with 14 bases spanning the gap. The variable domain in full, with the rest retrieved from reference TRBV19 and TRBJ2-1, is DGGITQSPKYLFRKEGQNVTLSCEQNLNHDAMYWYRQDPGQGLRLIYYSQIVNDFQKGDIAEGYSVSREKKESFPLTVTSAQKNPTAFYLCASSSNWQKEQFFGPGTRLTVL.

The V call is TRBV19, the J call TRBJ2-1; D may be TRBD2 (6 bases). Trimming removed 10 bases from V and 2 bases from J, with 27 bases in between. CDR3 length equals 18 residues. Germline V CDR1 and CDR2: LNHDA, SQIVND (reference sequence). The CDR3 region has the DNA TGTGCCACCCAATGGGGTAGCGGACCCTCTATTCCCTACAATGAGCAGTTCTTC. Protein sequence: CATQWGSGPSIPYNEQFF.

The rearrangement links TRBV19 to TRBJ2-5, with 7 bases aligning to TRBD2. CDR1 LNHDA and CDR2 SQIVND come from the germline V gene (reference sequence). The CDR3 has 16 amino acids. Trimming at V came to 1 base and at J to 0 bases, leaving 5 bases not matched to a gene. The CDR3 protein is CASSIGLAANQETQYF. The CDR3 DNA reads TGTGCCAGTAGTATAGGCCTAGCGGCCAACCAAGAGACCCAGTACTTC.

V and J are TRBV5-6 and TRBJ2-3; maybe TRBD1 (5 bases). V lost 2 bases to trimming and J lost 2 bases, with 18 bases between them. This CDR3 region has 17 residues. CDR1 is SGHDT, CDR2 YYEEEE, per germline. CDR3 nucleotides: TGTGCCAGCAGCTTTATACGCTCCGGACAACTCACAGATACGCAGTATTTT. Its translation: CASSFIRSGQLTDTQYF.

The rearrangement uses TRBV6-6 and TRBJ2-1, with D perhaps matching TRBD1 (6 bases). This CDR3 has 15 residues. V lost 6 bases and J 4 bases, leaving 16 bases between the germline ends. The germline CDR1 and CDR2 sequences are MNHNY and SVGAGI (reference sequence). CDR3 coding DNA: TGTGCCAGCAGGCCGGACAGTACCCTTTACAATGAGCAGTTCTTC. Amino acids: CASRPDSTLYNEQFF.

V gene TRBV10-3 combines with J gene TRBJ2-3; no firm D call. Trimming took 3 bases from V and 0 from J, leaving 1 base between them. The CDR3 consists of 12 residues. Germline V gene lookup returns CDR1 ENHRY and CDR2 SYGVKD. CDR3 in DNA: TGTGCCATCAGTGAAAGCACAGATACGCAGTATTTT. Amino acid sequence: CAISESTDTQYF.

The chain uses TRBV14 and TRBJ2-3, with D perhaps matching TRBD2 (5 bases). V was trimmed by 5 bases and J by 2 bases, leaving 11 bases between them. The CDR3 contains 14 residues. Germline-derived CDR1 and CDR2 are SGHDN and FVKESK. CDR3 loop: CASSSTDFTDTQYF. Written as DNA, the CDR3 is TGTGCCAGCAGCTCTACGGACTTCACAGATACGCAGTATTTT.

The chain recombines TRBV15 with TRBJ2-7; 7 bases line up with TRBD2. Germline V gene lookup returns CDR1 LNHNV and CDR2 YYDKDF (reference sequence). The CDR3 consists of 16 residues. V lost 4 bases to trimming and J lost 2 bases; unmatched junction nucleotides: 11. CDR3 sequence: CATSILRAGVTYEQYF. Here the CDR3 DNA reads TGTGCCACCAGCATACTTCGGGCGGGAGTAACCTACGAGCAGTACTTC. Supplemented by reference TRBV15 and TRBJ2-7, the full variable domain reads DAMVIQNPRYQVTQFGKPVTLSCSQTLNHNVMYWYQQKSSQAPKLLFHYYDKDFNNEADTPDNFQSRRPNTSFCFLDIRSPGLGDTAMYLCATSILRAGVTYEQYFGPGTRLTVT.

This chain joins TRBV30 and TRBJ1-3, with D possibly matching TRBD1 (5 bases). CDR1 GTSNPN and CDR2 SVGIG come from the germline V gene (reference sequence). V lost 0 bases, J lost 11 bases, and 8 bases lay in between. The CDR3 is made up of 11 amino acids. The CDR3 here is CAWSVLGAIYF. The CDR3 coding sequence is TGTGCCTGGAGTGTACTGGGGGCCATATATTTT.

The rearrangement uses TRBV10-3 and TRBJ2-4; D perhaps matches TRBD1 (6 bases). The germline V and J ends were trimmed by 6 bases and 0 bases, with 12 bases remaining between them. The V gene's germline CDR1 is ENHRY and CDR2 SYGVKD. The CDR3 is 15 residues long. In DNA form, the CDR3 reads TGTGCCATCAGCTGGACAGACTTAGCCAAAAACATTCAGTACTTC. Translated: CAISWTDLAKNIQYF.

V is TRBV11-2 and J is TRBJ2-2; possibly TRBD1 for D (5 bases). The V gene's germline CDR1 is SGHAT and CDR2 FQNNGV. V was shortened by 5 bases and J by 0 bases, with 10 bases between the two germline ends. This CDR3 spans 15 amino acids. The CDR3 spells CASSLGVTNTGELFF. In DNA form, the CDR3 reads TGTGCCAGCAGCCTAGGGGTTACGAACACCGGGGAGCTGTTTTTT.

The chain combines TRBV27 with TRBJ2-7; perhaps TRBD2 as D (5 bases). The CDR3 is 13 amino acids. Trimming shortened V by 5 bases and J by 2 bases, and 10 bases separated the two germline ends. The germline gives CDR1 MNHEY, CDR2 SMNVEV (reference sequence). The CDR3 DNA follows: TGTGCCAGCAGTGGGAGTAGAACCTACGAGCAGTACTTC. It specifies CASSGSRTYEQYF.

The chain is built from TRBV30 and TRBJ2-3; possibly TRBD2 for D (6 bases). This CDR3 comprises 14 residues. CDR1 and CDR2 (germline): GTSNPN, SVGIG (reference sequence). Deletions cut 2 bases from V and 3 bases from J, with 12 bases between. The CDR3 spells CAWSTGVETDTQYF. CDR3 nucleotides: TGTGCCTGGAGTACGGGGGTTGAGACAGATACGCAGTATTTT.

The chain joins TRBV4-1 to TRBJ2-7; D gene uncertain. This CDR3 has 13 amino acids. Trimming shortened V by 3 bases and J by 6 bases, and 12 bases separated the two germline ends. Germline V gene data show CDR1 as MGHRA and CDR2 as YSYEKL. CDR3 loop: CASSQAYDREQYF. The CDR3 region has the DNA TGCGCCAGCAGCCAGGCTTACGACCGCGAGCAGTACTTC.

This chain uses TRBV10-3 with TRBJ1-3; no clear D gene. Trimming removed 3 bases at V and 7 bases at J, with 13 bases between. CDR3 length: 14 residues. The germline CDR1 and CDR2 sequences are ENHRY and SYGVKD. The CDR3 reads CAISDINGGNTIYF. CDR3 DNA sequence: TGTGCCATCAGTGACATAAATGGTGGTAACACCATATATTTT.

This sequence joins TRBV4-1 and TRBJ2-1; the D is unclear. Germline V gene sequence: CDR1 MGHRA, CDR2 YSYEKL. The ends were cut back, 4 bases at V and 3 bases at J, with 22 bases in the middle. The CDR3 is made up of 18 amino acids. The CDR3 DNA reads TGCGCCAGCAGCCCAATGGATTTATTAGTCCGGAACTACAATGAGCAGTTCTTC. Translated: CASSPMDLLVRNYNEQFF.

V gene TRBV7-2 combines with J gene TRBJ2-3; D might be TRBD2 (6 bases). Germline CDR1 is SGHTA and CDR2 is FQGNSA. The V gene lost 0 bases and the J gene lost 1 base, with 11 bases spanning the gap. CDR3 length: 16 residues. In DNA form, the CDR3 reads TGTGCCAGCAGCTTAGCACCGGGAGTCGGCACAGATACGCAGTATTTT. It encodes CASSLAPGVGTDTQYF.

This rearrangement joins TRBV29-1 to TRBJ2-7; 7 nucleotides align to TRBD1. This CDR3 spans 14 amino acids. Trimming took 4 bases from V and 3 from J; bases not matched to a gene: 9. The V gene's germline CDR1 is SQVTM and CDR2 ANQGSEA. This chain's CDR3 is CSVATGALVYEQYF. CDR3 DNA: TGCAGCGTTGCAACAGGGGCCCTAGTCTACGAGCAGTACTTC.